What follows are 9 T cell receptor beta chains derived from one specimen sequenced in a study of T cell responses to AZD1222 COVID-19 vaccine. The repertoire was sequenced with immunoSEQ multiplex PCR; TCRdb's copy has only in-frame clones and lacks some. The sample lists some 90,000 clones; approximately 88% were seen once. Specimen: peripheral blood, collected on day 0 of AZD1222 vaccination. The receptor set was obtained from an adult in good health.

This rearrangement joins TRBV6-1 to TRBJ1-2; 8 bases map to TRBD1. In germline, CDR1 is MNHNS, CDR2 SASEGT. V was clipped by 0 bases and J by 4 bases; unmatched bases: 4. The CDR3 extends over 15 amino acids. CDR3 sequence: CASSEARGTGYGYTF. CDR3 nucleotides: TGTGCCAGCAGTGAAGCTCGTGGGACAGGCTATGGCTACACCTTC.

The V and J genes are TRBV29-1 and TRBJ2-7; TRBD2 might be the D (5 bases). V lost 6 bases, J lost 2 bases, and 11 bases lay in between. Per germline, CDR1 SQVTM and CDR2 ANQGSEA. This CDR3 spans 12 amino acids. This CDR3 is CSVDLGAYEQYF. The CDR3 DNA reads TGCAGCGTAGATCTGGGAGCCTACGAGCAGTACTTC.

The chain recombines TRBV3-1 (or the pseudogene TRBV3-2) with TRBJ1-6, with D unclear. The CDR3 sequence is 14 residues long. The germline V gene encodes CDR1 LGHDT and CDR2 YNNKEL (reference sequence). With 4 bases removed from V and 7 bases from J, the gap between germline ends came to 11 bases. CDR3: CASSPDHGNSPLHF. For the CDR3, the DNA is TGTGCCAGCAGCCCTGATCACGGCAATTCACCCCTCCACTTT.

The V and J genes are TRBV29-1 and TRBJ2-5, with D possibly matching TRBD1 (5 bases). The germline V gene encodes CDR1 SQVTM and CDR2 ANQGSEA. V was trimmed by 4 bases and J by 5 bases, leaving 14 bases between them. The CDR3 has 13 residues. The CDR3 reads CSVGRQGKETQYF. For the CDR3, the DNA is TGCAGCGTTGGCCGTCAGGGAAAGGAGACCCAGTACTTC. The whole variable domain, filled in from reference TRBV29-1 and TRBJ2-5, reads SAVISQKPSRDICQRGTSLTIQCQVDSQVTMMFWYRQQPGQSLTLIATANQGSEATYESGFVIDKFPISRPNLTFSTLTVSNMSPEDSSIYLCSVGRQGKETQYFGPGTRLLVL.

The chain recombines TRBV6-5 with TRBJ2-7, with a possible D match to TRBD2 (6 bases). From germline, CDR1 is MNHEY and CDR2 SVGAGI. With 0 bases removed from V and 4 bases from J, the gap between germline ends came to 13 bases. The CDR3 has 15 amino acids. CDR3 bases: TGTGCCAGCAGTTACTCAGGGACTCTGAAATACGAGCAGTACTTC. Its translation: CASSYSGTLKYEQYF.

The chain links TRBV27 to TRBJ2-5; 10 bases align to TRBD1. V trimming: 5 bases; J trimming: 5 bases; junction bases outside the gene matches: 8. The CDR3 covers 15 residues. CDR1 MNHEY and CDR2 SMNVEV come from the germline V gene (reference sequence). The CDR3 spells CASSARQGAGETQYF. The CDR3, as DNA: TGTGCCAGCAGTGCCCGACAGGGGGCAGGGGAGACCCAGTACTTC.

Only one count was recorded for this clone. This chain uses TRBV7-9 with TRBJ2-7; perhaps TRBD1 as D (6 bases). Germline V gene data show CDR1 as SEHNR and CDR2 as FQNEAQ (reference sequence). The CDR3 is 16 amino acids. V gave up 4 bases and J gave up 2 bases, with 18 bases separating them. The CDR3 is CASSSPDRPITYEQYF. DNA of the CDR3: TGTGCCAGCAGCTCTCCAGACAGGCCCATAACCTACGAGCAGTACTTC.

V is TRBV28 and J is TRBJ2-7; 9 positions match TRBD2. V shed 3 bases, J shed 6 bases, and the junction held 12 bases outside the gene matches. CDR3 length equals 16 residues. Germline V gives CDR1 MDHEN, CDR2 SYDVKM. The DNA of the CDR3 is TGTGCCAGCAGTTTCCCCGGTCTAGCGGGACCCAGCGAGCAGTACTTC. Amino acid sequence: CASSFPGLAGPSEQYF.

The chain is built from TRBV11-2 and TRBJ1-2; perhaps TRBD1 as D (6 bases). Germline V lookup: CDR1 SGHAT, CDR2 FQNNGV. This CDR3 has 16 residues. Trimming removed 4 bases at V and 4 bases at J, with 19 bases between. The CDR3 sequence: CASSSPKTGSVYGYTF. The CDR3 nucleotides are TGTGCCAGCAGCTCTCCAAAGACAGGCTCCGTCTATGGCTACACCTTC.